These T cell receptor beta chains were read from a single sample in a study of liver allograft versus peripheral blood T cells. TCRdb itself ran the reads through MiXCR, one entry per CDR3 protein. The sample records some 1,800 distinct CDR3 sequences, about 15% being singletons. The receptors were gathered from a human patient who had a liver transplant. Some T cells may be transferred from the graft donor. The CDR3 runs from the conserved cysteine through the conserved F or W. A D gene is named only where the DNA matches it firmly. Only some rows state a clone size, as once, few, many or a class for expanded clones.

j_call clone_size d_call v_call cdr3_nt cdr3_aa
TRBJ1-3 few - TRBV12-3/TRBV12-4 TGTGCCAGCAGTTCTCTTAGGGAAGGCTTTTCTGGAAACACCATATATTTT CASSSLREGFSGNTIYF
TRBJ2-2 large - TRBV7-2 TGTGCCAGCAGCTTAAGTGCCGGGGTGAACACCGGGGAGCTGTTTTTT CASSLSAGVNTGELFF
TRBJ2-7 large - TRBV28 TGTGCCAGCACGGCCTTTTCCTACGAGCAGTACTTC CASTAFSYEQYF
TRBJ1-4 large - TRBV30 TGTGCCTGGAGTGTACCTACCGCCAAGGAAAAACTGTTTTTT CAWSVPTAKEKLFF
TRBJ2-3 - - TRBV6-2/TRBV6-3 TGTGCCAGCAGTCCCCGATTGGGGGGAGATACGCAGTATTTT CASSPRLGGDTQYF
TRBJ1-1 once TRBD1 TRBV10-3 TGTGCCATCAGCCCTGACAGGGGGCGTGACACTGAAGCTTTCTTT CAISPDRGRDTEAFF
TRBJ2-6 medium-sized - TRBV28 TGTGCCAGCAGTTTACGCCAGGGCTCTAACTCTGGGGCCAACGTCCTGACTTTC CASSLRQGSNSGANVLTF
TRBJ1-2 large - TRBV19 TGTGCCAGTAGTATAGGAGTCGGACTCATCCATGGCTACACCTTC CASSIGVGLIHGYTF
TRBJ2-7 - - TRBV5-1 TGCGCCAGCAGCAACGAACTAGCTTACGAGCAGTACTTC CASSNELAYEQYF
TRBJ2-1 large TRBD2 TRBV7-2 TGTGCCAGCAGCTCGCGCTACACTAGCGGGTCTTACAATGAGCAGTTCTTC CASSSRYTSGSYNEQFF
TRBJ1-5 medium-sized - TRBV6-2/TRBV6-3 TGTGCCAGCAGTTACCCCCGCCTAGCGGGGCGGAATCAGCCCCAGCATTTT CASSYPRLAGRNQPQHF
TRBJ2-3 - - TRBV12-3/TRBV12-4 TGTGCCAGCAGTTTAAGTGGGGGCACAGATACGCAGTATTTT CASSLSGGTDTQYF
TRBJ1-6 medium-sized TRBD1 TRBV11-2 TGTGCCAGCAGCGGCCAACAGGGGCGTAATTCACCCCTCCACTTT CASSGQQGRNSPLHF
TRBJ2-5 - - TRBV6-6 TGTGCCAGCACCGGTGGTCAAGAGACCCAGTACTTC CASTGGQETQYF
TRBJ2-5 medium-sized - TRBV30 TGTGCCTGGAGTTTGGGGGCGATCCAAGAGACCCAGTACTTC CAWSLGAIQETQYF
TRBJ1-2 large - TRBV12-3/TRBV12-4 TGTGCCAGCAGTTTAGCACCCAGGGGAGGCTACACCTTC CASSLAPRGGYTF
TRBJ1-2 medium-sized TRBD1 TRBV19 TGTGCCAGTAATATGGACAGGGACGGGAAGGGGTATGGCTACACCTTC CASNMDRDGKGYGYTF
TRBJ1-5 large - TRBV12-3/TRBV12-4 TGTGCCAGCAGCACGAGGTTTAATAGCAATCAGCCCCAGCATTTT CASSTRFNSNQPQHF
TRBJ1-1 few - TRBV9 TGTGCCAGCAGCGTAGGTCGACAAGCTGAAGCTTTCTTT CASSVGRQAEAFF
TRBJ1-2 few TRBD1 TRBV28 TGTGCCAGCAGCCGGACAGGTTTCGGCGGCTACACCTTC CASSRTGFGGYTF
TRBJ1-2 large - TRBV6-2/TRBV6-3 TGTGCCAGCAGTTACTCGTCCGGGGTCGGTGGCTACACCTTC CASSYSSGVGGYTF
TRBJ2-7 - TRBD1 TRBV11-3 TGTGCCAGCAGTCCGGGGACAGCTAAGAACGAGCAGTACTTC CASSPGTAKNEQYF
TRBJ2-3 large - TRBV6-5 TGTGCCAGCAGTTTAGGCGCCCGCAGCACAGATACGCAGTATTTT CASSLGARSTDTQYF
TRBJ2-5 - TRBD2 TRBV10-3 TGTGCCATCAGTGAGGTACTAGCGGCGACCCAAGAGACCCAGTACTTC CAISEVLAATQETQYF
TRBJ2-2 medium-sized - TRBV20-1 TGCAGTGCTAGAAACCAGTACACCGGGGAGCTGTTTTTT CSARNQYTGELFF
TRBJ2-7 large - TRBV10-3 TGTGCCATCAGTGAGGGACAGAACTCCTACGAGCAGTACTTC CAISEGQNSYEQYF
TRBJ2-1 - - TRBV3-1 TGTGCCAGCAGCCACCGGGCCCGCGGAAATGAGCAGTTCTTC CASSHRARGNEQFF
TRBJ2-7 many - TRBV28 TGTGCCAGCAGTTTATCTGGGTACGAGCAGTACTTC CASSLSGYEQYF
TRBJ2-5 few TRBD2 TRBV6-1 TGTGCCAGCAGTGTCCTAGCGGGAGAGACCCAGTACTTC CASSVLAGETQYF
TRBJ2-1 large - TRBV28 TGTGCCAGCAGCGGCCAGGGCAATGAGCAGTTCTTC CASSGQGNEQFF
TRBJ2-5 medium-sized - TRBV20-1 TGCAGTGCTGTTAGGGCCTCGCGGGAGACCCAGTACTTC CSAVRASRETQYF
TRBJ1-5 - - TRBV12-3/TRBV12-4 TGTGCCAGCAGTTTCGGGGAGAATCAGCCCCAGCATTTT CASSFGENQPQHF
TRBJ2-7 - - TRBV5-1 TGCGCCAGCAGCCGATCGAACGAGCAGTACTTC CASSRSNEQYF
TRBJ2-2 medium-sized - TRBV29-1 TGCAGCGTTGCCGTTGGCAGCGCGAACACCGGGGAGCTGTTTTTT CSVAVGSANTGELFF
TRBJ1-6 few - TRBV12-3/TRBV12-4 TGTGCCAGTTCCCATGAGCATGGAAGGACCCTCCACTTT CASSHEHGRTLHF
TRBJ1-2 medium-sized TRBD1 TRBV7-3 TGTGCCAGCAGCACGGGACAGCCAGCTAACTATGGCTACACCTTC CASSTGQPANYGYTF
TRBJ2-7 medium-sized - TRBV5-6 TGTGCCAGCAGCCGCTGGGGGGCCTACGAGCAGTACTTC CASSRWGAYEQYF
TRBJ1-1 few TRBD1 TRBV30 TGTGCCTGGAGTGTCACGAACCACAGGGGAATTGTGGCTTTCTTT CAWSVTNHRGIVAFF
TRBJ2-4 - - TRBV3-1 TGTGCCAGCAGCCAAGAGCCGGGACCAGTTGCCAAAAACATTCAGTACTTC CASSQEPGPVAKNIQYF
TRBJ2-7 large - TRBV20-1 TGCAGTGCTAGTTTCGGTGGGAACGAGCAGTACTTC CSASFGGNEQYF
TRBJ2-1 few - TRBV18 TGTGCCAGCTCACCCAGGGGGGCCGCTGAGCAGTTCTTC CASSPRGAAEQFF
TRBJ2-7 - TRBD1 TRBV5-4 TGTGCCAGCAGCTTGAGAGTCCCTTCCAGGGGGCACTACGAGCAGTACTTC CASSLRVPSRGHYEQYF
TRBJ1-2 few - TRBV4-3 TGCGCCAGCAGTCACATACCGCAGGCGTACGGCTACACCTTC CASSHIPQAYGYTF
TRBJ2-7 medium-sized TRBD2 TRBV12-3/TRBV12-4 TGTGCCAGCAGTCCCCATGACAGACTAGCGGTGCTCTCCTACGAGCAGTACTTC CASSPHDRLAVLSYEQYF
TRBJ2-7 medium-sized TRBD1 TRBV20-1 TGCAGTGCCAGTCAGGGGGCTCAAGCCTACGAGCAGTACTTC CSASQGAQAYEQYF
TRBJ2-1 medium-sized - TRBV7-3 TGTGCCAGCAGTCCTGTGGGACGTGAATACAATGAGCAGTTCTTC CASSPVGREYNEQFF
TRBJ2-1 few - TRBV20-1 TGCAGTGCTAGAGATAGGGCAGGGTTTTACAATGAGCAGTTCTTC CSARDRAGFYNEQFF
TRBJ1-4 - TRBD1 TRBV6-5 TGTGCCAGCAGTTCCGGGACAGGGTGGGGGGAAAAACTGTTTTTT CASSSGTGWGEKLFF
TRBJ2-5 - - TRBV20-1 TGCAGTGCGATGGGTGGGGGAGAGACCCAGTACTTC CSAMGGGETQYF
TRBJ1-2 - - TRBV12-3/TRBV12-4 TGTGCCAGCAGTTTAGTTCCCAGGGGAGGCTACACCTTC CASSLVPRGGYTF
TRBJ1-5 - - TRBV13 TGTGCCAGCAGCTTAGGCGGGGGGAACGGGCAGCCCCAGCATTTT CASSLGGGNGQPQHF
TRBJ2-5 - TRBD2 TRBV7-9 TGTGCCAGCAGCTTAGGGCTAGCGGCCGGAGAGACCCAGTACTTC CASSLGLAAGETQYF
TRBJ1-1 many - TRBV28 TGTGCCAGCAGTTTAGGAAGGGAAGCTTTCTTT CASSLGREAFF
TRBJ1-1 medium-sized TRBD1 TRBV6-5 TGTGCCAGCAGTTTAAATCCCGGGACAGGGGAAGCTTTCTTT CASSLNPGTGEAFF
TRBJ2-3 once - TRBV5-1 TGCGCCAGCAGCTTGCTCGACACTAGCACAGATACGCAGTATTTT CASSLLDTSTDTQYF
TRBJ2-7 few - TRBV12-3/TRBV12-4 TGTGCCAGCAGTTTAGCGCTCAGAAGTCAGGGTAACGAGCAGTACTTC CASSLALRSQGNEQYF
TRBJ1-2 large TRBD1 TRBV12-3/TRBV12-4 TGTGCCAGCAGTTTAGTTCCCAGGGGGCCAGGTATGAGAGGCTACACCTTC CASSLVPRGPGMRGYTF
TRBJ1-4 large - TRBV27 TGTGCCAGCCGATACGGGGGCGCAACTAATGAAAAACTGTTTTTT CASRYGGATNEKLFF